What follows are 3 T cell receptor beta chains derived from one specimen sequenced in a study of cytomegalovirus exposure and HLA in healthy donors (dated by TCRdb to the late 2010s). Libraries were prepared through the immunoSEQ multiplex PCR assay. For the multiplex PCR, a mixture combining 60 forward primers for TCR Vbeta segments and 13 reverse primers for TCR Jbeta segments was used. This immuneACCESS table, as held by TCRdb, lists in-frame sequences with V and J called but not all clones. Of the missing ones, under half trace to an unresolved V gene in checked studies; the others have no known cause. The sample yields roughly 160,000 clones; approximately 71% were counted once. The ten most abundant clones make up more than 1.3% of the sample. The sequenced sample was PBMCs. These receptors were collected from a girl under 18 in good health and CMV-seronegative.

This clone was seen only once. The chain uses TRBV12-5 and TRBJ1-1; possible D gene TRBD1, 6 bases. V lost 3 bases and J lost 6, with 20 bases in between. The CDR3 is 16 residues long. Per the germline V gene, CDR1 is LGHNT and CDR2 is FRNRAP. The CDR3 region has the DNA TGTGCTAGTGGTTTTCGCCCCCCAGGGGTGATTGCTGAAGCTTTCTTT. This translates into CASGFRPPGVIAEAFF.

There are a few counts of this clone. The genes are TRBV13 and TRBJ2-1; 7 bases line up with TRBD1. J gave up 7 bases and V 5 bases, and 14 bases lay outside the gene matches. CDR1 PRHDT and CDR2 FYEKMQ come from the germline V gene (reference sequence). The CDR3 has 16 amino acids. The CDR3 bases are TGTGCCAGCAGCGGTGTTTCGGGACAGACAGGGAATGAGCAGTTCTTC. It codes for CASSGVSGQTGNEQFF.

CDR3 residues: CASRNRAWEQFF. DNA of the CDR3: TGTGCCAGTCGTAACAGGGCCTGGGAGCAGTTCTTC. The rearrangement uses TRBV19 and TRBJ2-1; weak D call: TRBD1 (6 bases). V was clipped by 8 bases and J by 10 bases, with 15 bases between them. The V gene's germline CDR1 is LNHDA and CDR2 SQIVND (reference sequence). The CDR3 runs to 12 residues. Supplemented by reference TRBV19 and TRBJ2-1, the full variable domain reads DGGITQSPKYLFRKEGQNVTLSCEQNLNHDAMYWYRQDPGQGLRLIYYSQIVNDFQKGDIAEGYSVSREKKESFPLTVTSAQKNPTAFYLCASRNRAWEQFFGPGTRLTVL.